This TCR beta chain was recovered during a study of cytomegalovirus exposure and HLA in healthy donors. For the study at large: A preliminary data release comprised around 85 million unique TCRs obtained from HLA-typed donors. Whole-study findings and limits: Reports state that TCR beta sequences accurately predicted most subjects' HLA-A and HLA-B alleles. Specificity for CMV antigens was confirmed in vitro for a few of the CMV-associated chains.

PCR used 60 Vbeta primers and 13 Jbeta primers. Sequenced by immunoSEQ multiplex PCR; TCRdb stores in-frame clones only, minus some. Among about 160,000 clones, about 88% were seen once, and the ten largest hold roughly 1.8%. Note on this clone: The antigen remains unidentified.

Germline CDR1 and CDR2: MGHDK and SYGVNS. The CDR3 runs 16 residues. With V trimmed by 2 bases and J by 1 base, 7 bases remained unmatched. The J gene is TRBJ2-5, the V gene TRBV25-1, with 7 bases aligning to TRBD1. This clonotype was obtained from a woman under 30 in good health and CMV-seronegative. Sequenced sample: PBMCs. This chain's CDR3 is CASSETRQGLQETQYF. The DNA for the CDR3 is TGTGCCAGCAGTGAAACCCGACAGGGCCTCCAAGAGACCCAGTACTTC.